Shown below are 14 T cell receptor beta chains from a single sample sequenced in a study of blood T cell repertoires in COVID-19. TCRdb's table, derived via immunoSEQ multiplex PCR, lists solely in-frame clones and lacks some. This table holds fewer than 150,000 clones, approximately 90% found once. Sample: peripheral blood. The receptors were gathered from a woman older than 75 with acute or convalescent COVID-19.

J is TRBJ2-7 and V is TRBV7-2; 7 bases are a match to TRBD1. The J segment lost 6 bases and the V segment lost 2 bases, leaving 13 bases of the junction unmatched. In germline, CDR1 is SGHTA, CDR2 FQGNSA. The CDR3 is 16 amino acids. CDR3 DNA: TGTGCCAGCAGCTTATTCCAATCACAGGGGATCGGCGAGCAGTACTTC. Translated, it gives CASSLFQSQGIGEQYF.

V and J are TRBV24-1 and TRBJ2-1; D is possibly TRBD1 (5 bases). CDR1 is KGHDR, CDR2 SFDVKD, per germline. The V gene lost 2 bases and the J gene lost 7 bases, with 14 bases spanning the gap. CDR3 length: 15 amino acids. CDR3 protein: CATSDSLGAGNEQFF. As DNA, the CDR3 is TGTGCCACCAGTGATTCTTTAGGGGCCGGAAATGAGCAGTTCTTC.

This clone was observed a single time. The J gene is TRBJ1-1, the V gene TRBV6-5; D is unresolved. Deletions cut 2 bases from V and 3 bases from J, with 7 bases between. The CDR3 length is 13 residues. Germline values: CDR1 MNHEY, CDR2 SVGAGI. Here the CDR3 reads CASSYRGDTEAFF. CDR3 nucleotides: TGTGCCAGCAGTTACCGAGGTGACACTGAAGCTTTCTTT.

This chain links TRBV5-1 with TRBJ1-1; 8 nucleotides align to TRBD1. The V gene end was trimmed by 3 bases and the J gene end by 1 base; junction bases not matched to a gene: 8. The germline gives CDR1 SGHRS, CDR2 YFSETQ. This CDR3 comprises 16 residues. The CDR3 protein is CASSSQTGGPNTEAFF. As DNA, the CDR3 is TGCGCCAGCAGCTCTCAAACAGGGGGGCCGAACACTGAAGCTTTCTTT.

V usage is TRBV19 and J usage is TRBJ1-6; D is possibly TRBD1 (6 bases). The CDR3 consists of 13 residues. CDR1 is LNHDA, CDR2 SQIVND, per germline (reference sequence). Trimming took 5 bases from V and 6 from J, leaving 8 bases between them. The CDR3 spells CASSLDSNSPLHF. As DNA, the CDR3 is TGTGCCAGTAGTTTGGACAGTAATTCACCCCTCCACTTT.

This clone occurred once. The V gene is TRBV11-2, the J gene TRBJ2-7, with D unresolved. In germline, CDR1 is SGHAT, CDR2 FQNNGV. V was pared by 1 base and J by 0 bases, with 10 bases between. The CDR3 is 15 amino acids. The CDR3 nucleotides are TGTGCCAGCAGCTTAGTGCTCGACAACTCCTACGAGCAGTACTTC. Protein product: CASSLVLDNSYEQYF.

The CDR3 loop is CASSAQTENYEQYF. CDR3 nucleotide sequence: TGTGCCAGCAGCGCCCAGACAGAAAACTACGAGCAGTACTTC. V and J are TRBV9 and TRBJ2-7, with a tentative D call TRBD1 (5 bases). Looked up from germline, CDR1 is SGDLS and CDR2 is YYNGEE. CDR3 length equals 14 residues. Trimming shortened V by 3 bases and J by 3 bases, and 13 bases separated the two germline ends.

The chain is built from TRBV2 and TRBJ2-1; a possible D gene is TRBD1 (6 bases). CDR3 length: 14 residues. Deletions cut 6 bases from V and 6 bases from J, with 15 bases between. Germline lookup yields CDR1 SNHLY and CDR2 FYNNEI. The DNA for the CDR3 is TGTGCCAGCAGGGCGGGCCAAGGGGGCAATGAGCAGTTCTTC. This translates into CASRAGQGGNEQFF.

This chain links TRBV18 with TRBJ1-3; no clear D gene. The germline gives CDR1 KGHSH, CDR2 LQKENI. The V and J ends lost 2 bases and 0 bases respectively, with 8 bases between them. The CDR3 is 15 residues long. CDR3 sequence: CASSPARDSGNTIYF. The CDR3 nucleotides are TGTGCCAGCTCACCAGCGAGGGACTCTGGAAACACCATATATTTT.

The chain recombines TRBV5-1 with TRBJ2-2, with 8 bases fitting TRBD1. Germline values: CDR1 SGHRS, CDR2 YFSETQ. The CDR3 covers 17 residues. V gave up 0 bases and J gave up 7 bases; unmatched junction bases: 11. DNA of the CDR3: TGCGCCAGCAGCTTGGCTCGGACAGGGTTTATTGGCGGGGAGCTGTTTTTT. It codes for CASSLARTGFIGGELFF. Full variable domain (outside the CDR3, taken from reference TRBV5-1 and TRBJ2-2): KAGVTQTPRYLIKTRGQQVTLSCSPISGHRSVSWYQQTPGQGLQFLFEYFSETQRNKGNFPGRFSGRQFSNSRSEMNVSTLELGDSALYLCASSLARTGFIGGELFFGEGSRLTVL.

CDR3 in DNA: TGTGCCAGCTCACCCCTCGGGGGACAGGGATCTGAGTCACCCCTCCACTTT. Translating gives CASSPLGGQGSESPLHF. The gene calls are TRBV18 and TRBJ1-6, with TRBD1 matching over 9 bases. This CDR3 has 17 residues. The ends lost 3 bases at V and 10 bases at J; junction bases unmatched: 13. The germline V gene encodes CDR1 KGHSH and CDR2 LQKENI.

This chain uses TRBV7-9 with TRBJ2-6; D might be TRBD2 (6 bases). The V and J ends lost 8 bases and 1 base respectively, with 12 bases between them. Per germline, CDR1 SEHNR and CDR2 FQNEAQ (reference sequence). The CDR3 sequence is 15 residues long. The CDR3 here is CASVFGGSGANVLTF. CDR3 DNA: TGTGCCAGCGTATTCGGGGGATCTGGGGCCAACGTCCTGACTTTC.

Here the CDR3 reads CASSRGENTGELFF. CDR3 bases: TGTGCCAGCAGCCGCGGGGAGAACACCGGGGAGCTGTTTTTT. The rearrangement joins TRBV7-2 to TRBJ2-2; tentatively, D is TRBD2 (6 bases). The V and J ends lost 5 bases and 1 base respectively, with 8 bases between them. The CDR3 has 14 amino acids. Germline V lookup: CDR1 SGHTA, CDR2 FQGNSA.

The J gene is TRBJ1-1, the V gene TRBV5-1, with 7 bases aligning to TRBD1. Unmatched junction bases numbered 14, after V lost 0 bases and J lost 9 bases. The CDR3 sequence is 16 residues long. Germline values: CDR1 SGHRS, CDR2 YFSETQ. Written as DNA, the CDR3 is TGCGCCAGCAGCTTGGGACAGGGATCCCCACCCGGGCAAGCTTTCTTT. Amino acid sequence: CASSLGQGSPPGQAFF.